The present entry profiles one T cell receptor beta chain with its context. This clone was counted a single time. Its specific antigen is unknown. Base qualities are not recorded, but no much larger clone differs from it by a single base. The study tested focal radiation therapy combined with CTLA-4 blockade (ipilimumab) in patients with chemo-refractory metastatic non-small-cell lung cancer. The source of the sample is a study of radiotherapy plus CTLA-4 blockade in lung cancer (dated by TCRdb to 2016 to 2019). Context from the whole study: Among the enrolled patients, approximately 18% had an objective response, and less than 40% reached disease control.

CDR1 and CDR2, looked up from the germline V gene, are SGHAT and FQNNGV. V was cut back by 5 bases and J by 0 bases, leaving a gap of 19 bases between them. From cysteine to phenylalanine, the CDR3 is 18 amino acids long. This entry keeps only the CDR3 DNA: 54 bases, framed from base 1. On the study overall, not on this receptor specifically: After treatment with radiotherapy and ipilimumab, TCR clones that originated in tumors expanded in peripheral blood. Increased serum interferon-beta after radiation, together with early dynamic changes in blood T cell clones, were reported to be the strongest predictors of response.

Library preparation was by the immunoSEQ multiplex PCR assay. TCRdb carries this immuneACCESS record with in-frame sequences only. Its versions omit some clonotypes, under half of them owing to an unresolved V gene in the studies checked, with the rest unexplained. The sample table shows tens of thousands of clones, and approximately 73% are seen once. The ten biggest clones cover about 3.5% of the sample. This specimen consisted of peripheral blood, obtained from a patient treated with radiotherapy plus ipilimumab. The source is a human donor with non-small cell lung cancer who had stable disease on radiotherapy plus ipilimumab. The chain is made from TRBV11-2 and TRBJ1-4, with the D gene not clear enough to name. The CDR3 amino acid sequence is: CASSPTGKSQATNEKLFF. The bases read TGTGCCAGCAGCCCCACGGGGAAGAGTCAGGCAACTAATGAAAAACTGTTTTTT.